These 15 T cell receptor beta chains came from one sample sequenced in a study of shared clonotypes between healthy human individuals. Clones were sequenced by immunoSEQ multiplex PCR, and TCRdb holds only the in-frame ones, with some missing. The sample shows about 1.5 million clones, 95% to 99% of them seen only once. Input material: naive CD4+ T cells sorted from blood. Subset indicated: CD45RA+ positively selected. The receptor source for this set is a man between 25 and 39 years old in good health.

This chain uses TRBV7-2 with TRBJ1-2, with TRBD1 matching over 10 bases. This CDR3 region has 15 residues. The germline gives CDR1 SGHTA, CDR2 FQGNSA. The V gene end was trimmed by 0 bases and the J gene end by 10 bases; junction bases not matched to a gene: 8. CDR3: CASSLARLGTGDYTF. The CDR3 DNA reads TGTGCCAGCAGCTTAGCCCGACTAGGGACAGGGGACTACACCTTC.

This rearrangement joins TRBV15 to TRBJ2-7, with TRBD1 matching over 9 bases. With V trimmed by 2 bases and J by 3 bases, 5 bases remained unmatched. The CDR3 has 15 residues. Germline assignment: CDR1 LNHNV and CDR2 YYDKDF (reference sequence). CDR3 amino acids: CATSRPGQGYYEQYF. CDR3 nucleotide sequence: TGTGCCACCAGCAGACCGGGACAGGGCTACTACGAGCAGTACTTC.

The chain combines TRBV19 with TRBJ2-1; D may match TRBD1 or TRBD2 (5 bases each). Germline-derived CDR1 and CDR2 are LNHDA and SQIVND (reference sequence). Trimming removed 1 base at V and 8 bases at J, with 15 bases between. CDR3 length: 15 residues. CDR3 in DNA: TGTGCCAGTAGTATAGGGGACGAACCGAGGTATGAGCAGTTCTTC. It encodes CASSIGDEPRYEQFF.

The count of this clone is one. The chain joins TRBV5-4 to TRBJ2-1; D perhaps matches TRBD1 (5 bases). The CDR3 is 16 amino acids. In germline, CDR1 is SGHNT, CDR2 YYREEE (reference sequence). The V end was cut by 0 bases, the J end by 0 bases, with 10 bases between. The DNA of the CDR3 is TGTGCCAGCAGCTTGGGGTCCGACAGCTCCTACAATGAGCAGTTCTTC. This sequence encodes CASSLGSDSSYNEQFF.

The V gene is TRBV9, the J gene TRBJ1-1, with D perhaps matching TRBD1 (5 bases). Looked up from germline, CDR1 is SGDLS and CDR2 is YYNGEE. The CDR3 contains 14 residues. V was shortened by 4 bases and J by 5 bases, with 15 bases between the two germline ends. The CDR3 nucleotides read TGTGCCAGCAGCCTAGATGGGGGAAATACTGAAGCTTTCTTT. Amino acids: CASSLDGGNTEAFF.

The J gene is TRBJ2-7, the V gene TRBV30; 8 nucleotides match TRBD1. The CDR3 totals 15 residues. V was pared by 3 bases and J by 3 bases, with 10 bases of the junction left unmatched. In germline, CDR1 is GTSNPN, CDR2 SVGIG (reference sequence). The CDR3, as DNA: TGTGCCTGGAGCGGGAACCGAGACAGGGGCTACGAGCAGTACTTC. It is translated as CAWSGNRDRGYEQYF.

The chain carries TRBV27 and TRBJ2-3; D tentatively fits TRBD1 or TRBD2 (5 bases each). CDR3 length equals 12 residues. V lost 3 bases to trimming and J lost 6 bases, with 7 bases between them. The V gene's germline CDR1 is MNHEY and CDR2 SMNVEV (reference sequence). The CDR3 region has the DNA TGTGCCAGCAGTTTTGAGGGGGATACGCAGTATTTT. As protein: CASSFEGDTQYF.

V gene TRBV4-2 combines with J gene TRBJ2-2, with 15 nucleotides matching TRBD2. The CDR3 is made up of 19 amino acids. V shed 5 bases, J shed 5 bases, and the junction held 12 bases outside the gene matches. Germline lookup yields CDR1 LGHNA and CDR2 YNFKEQ. The CDR3 sequence is CASSIRTSGRASLTGELFF. Written as DNA, the CDR3 is TGTGCCAGCAGCATACGGACTAGCGGGAGGGCCAGTCTTACCGGGGAGCTGTTTTTT.

The V call is TRBV5-1, the J call TRBJ1-1; 10 bases match TRBD1. CDR3 length: 15 amino acids. V was clipped by 4 bases and J by 5 bases; unmatched bases: 8. Germline lookup yields CDR1 SGHRS and CDR2 YFSETQ. The CDR3 reads CASSRETGGRTEAFF. The CDR3 coding sequence is TGCGCCAGCAGCCGGGAGACAGGGGGCCGGACTGAAGCTTTCTTT.

Concerning this clone itself: Within the sample, other DNA sequences also encode this same CDR3. The gene calls are TRBV11-2 and TRBJ2-1; 10 bases line up with TRBD2. V shed 3 bases and J 2 bases; nucleotides not matched to a gene: 1. CDR1 is SGHAT and CDR2 is FQNNGV in the germline V gene. This CDR3 comprises 15 residues. This CDR3 reads CASSFTSGTYNEQFF. DNA of the CDR3: TGTGCCAGCAGCTTCACTAGCGGGACCTACAATGAGCAGTTCTTC. The full variable domain, completed using reference TRBV11-2 and TRBJ2-1, is EAGVAQSPRYKIIEKRQSVAFWCNPISGHATLYWYQQILGQGPKLLIQFQNNGVVDDSQLPKDRFSAERLKGVDSTLKIQPAKLEDSAVYLCASSFTSGTYNEQFFGPGTRLTVL.

The V call is TRBV7-6, the J call TRBJ2-5, with D unresolved. Trimming stripped 4 bases from V and 0 bases from J, with 0 bases between. Germline loops: CDR1 SGHVS, CDR2 FNYEAQ. CDR3 length: 11 residues. The CDR3 region is CASSYQETQYF. The DNA for the CDR3 is TGTGCCAGCAGCTACCAAGAGACCCAGTACTTC.

The chain has TRBV28 and TRBJ2-1; 8 positions agree with TRBD2. There are 15 residues in the CDR3. Trimming took 4 bases from V and 4 from J; bases not matched to a gene: 6. Germline values: CDR1 MDHEN, CDR2 SYDVKM. CDR3 sequence: CASSSREGGYNEQFF. In DNA form, the CDR3 reads TGTGCCAGCAGTTCTCGGGAGGGAGGTTACAATGAGCAGTTCTTC.

The chain links TRBV5-1 to TRBJ2-5, with TRBD1 identical over 10 bases. This CDR3 has 16 amino acids. The ends lost 0 bases at V and 5 bases at J; junction bases unmatched: 7. The germline gives CDR1 SGHRS, CDR2 YFSETQ. The CDR3 loop is CASSLGDRGFRETQYF. The CDR3 DNA reads as TGCGCCAGCAGCTTGGGGGACAGGGGATTTAGGGAGACCCAGTACTTC.

The chain carries TRBV15 and TRBJ1-5; perhaps TRBD1 as D (5 bases). The germline gives CDR1 LNHNV, CDR2 YYDKDF (reference sequence). V was cut by 5 bases and J by 5 bases, with 16 bases left in between. This CDR3 is 15 amino acids long. For the CDR3, the DNA is TGTGCCACCAGCTGGAAAAGGGACGTGTATCAGCCCCAGCATTTT. Its protein is CATSWKRDVYQPQHF.

As for this clone: Other DNA sequences in the same sample also yield this CDR3. The genes are TRBV5-6 and TRBJ2-7; D unresolved. Trimming took 3 bases from V and 7 from J, leaving 8 bases between them. The CDR3 length is 11 residues. In germline, CDR1 is SGHDT, CDR2 YYEEEE. CDR3 protein: CASSWTGEQYF. The CDR3 DNA reads TGTGCCAGCAGCTGGACCGGGGAGCAGTACTTC.